The 10 T cell receptor beta chains in this list originate from one sample, sequenced in a study of post-analysis software for immune sequencing data. Study-wide points: Roughly five TRBV segments appeared more often in patients than in controls, and TRBV5-6, TRBV5-1 and TRBV20-1 were among these.

Unique molecular identifiers were present in the TCR beta cDNA libraries. TCRdb reprocessed the PCR reads via MiXCR and lists one record per CDR3 protein. Of 800,000 to 950,000 distinct CDR3 sequences in the sample, 53% are singletons; the top ten hold approximately 4.2%. These receptors have no identified antigens. Sequenced: blood. These receptors all come from a girl between 10 and 17 years old with multiple sclerosis.

The chain employs TRBV5-1 and TRBJ2-1, with 15 positions matching TRBD2. J was trimmed by 7 bases and V by 3 bases; bases with no gene match: 11. The CDR3 extends over 18 amino acids. From germline, CDR1 is SGHRS and CDR2 YFSETQ. In nucleotides, the CDR3 is TGCGCCAGCAGCTCTCCGGGACTAGCGGGGGGACTACCAAATGAGCAGTTCTTC. Its protein is CASSSPGLAGGLPNEQFF.

The gene calls are TRBV5-1 and TRBJ2-5; 7 nucleotides line up with TRBD1. Trimming removed 3 bases from V and 1 base from J; junction bases left unmatched: 9. The germline CDR1 and CDR2 sequences are SGHRS and YFSETQ. The CDR3 has 16 residues. This CDR3 reads CASSWTGLRSQETQYF. The CDR3 DNA follows: TGCGCCAGCAGCTGGACAGGCCTGAGGAGCCAAGAGACCCAGTACTTC.

In its sample, this clonotype was seen a few times. This chain uses TRBV10-3 with TRBJ2-5; perhaps TRBD1 as D (6 bases). CDR3 size: 15 residues. V dropped 2 bases and J dropped 5 bases, with 15 bases sitting between them. Germline V gene sequence: CDR1 ENHRY, CDR2 SYGVKD. The CDR3 nucleotides read TGTGCCATCAGTGAGGGGGGCAGCCCTAGGGAGACCCAGTACTTC. Translated, it gives CAISEGGSPRETQYF.

The J gene is TRBJ2-7, the V gene TRBV18; D not certain. This CDR3 has 13 residues. Germline V gene data show CDR1 as KGHSH and CDR2 as LQKENI. The ends were cut back, 3 bases at V and 0 bases at J, with 6 bases in the middle. The CDR3 region has the DNA TGTGCCAGCTCACCTCTTAGCTCCTACGAGCAGTACTTC. The encoded protein is CASSPLSSYEQYF.

The chain has TRBV29-1 and TRBJ2-1; 8 positions agree with TRBD1. V was clipped by 7 bases and J by 13 bases; unmatched bases: 6. The CDR3 has 10 residues. CDR1 and CDR2 from the germline V gene are SQVTM and ANQGSEA. The CDR3: CSGGTGLQFF. The CDR3 bases are TGCAGCGGTGGGACAGGCCTTCAGTTCTTC.

The chain employs TRBV20-1 and TRBJ2-7, with 8 bases fitting TRBD1. CDR1 and CDR2 from the germline V gene are DFQATT and SNEGSKA (reference sequence). The CDR3 is made up of 14 amino acids. Unmatched junction bases numbered 7, after V lost 5 bases and J lost 1 base. The CDR3 DNA reads TGCAGTGCTGGCAGGGGGCGCTTGTCCTACGAGCAGTACTTC. Protein: CSAGRGRLSYEQYF.

The J gene is TRBJ2-3, the V gene TRBV6-5; 7 bases map to TRBD2. The CDR3 is 14 amino acids. V lost 10 bases and J lost 3; bases outside the gene matches: 10. Germline CDR1 is MNHEY and CDR2 is SVGAGI. The CDR3 spells CATSREGLTDTQYF. DNA for the CDR3: TGTGCCACTTCCAGGGAGGGCTTGACAGATACGCAGTATTTT.

V is TRBV5-1 and J is TRBJ2-1; 14 positions agree with TRBD2. Germline lookup yields CDR1 SGHRS and CDR2 YFSETQ. V dropped 2 bases and J dropped 10; count of bases not matched to a gene: 11. The CDR3 extends over 17 amino acids. The CDR3, as DNA: TGCGCCAGCAGCTTTTTGGGGACTAGCGGGAGTCCGGCGGAGCAGTTCTTC. It is translated as CASSFLGTSGSPAEQFF. Looking up the rest from reference TRBV5-1 and TRBJ2-1 gives the full variable domain: KAGVTQTPRYLIKTRGQQVTLSCSPISGHRSVSWYQQTPGQGLQFLFEYFSETQRNKGNFPGRFSGRQFSNSRSEMNVSTLELGDSALYLCASSFLGTSGSPAEQFFGPGTRLTVL.

The chain's CDR3 is CASSLRRSGRAPDTQYF. The CDR3 nucleotides are TGCGCCAGCAGCCTCCGTAGGAGCGGGAGGGCCCCAGATACGCAGTATTTT. The gene calls are TRBV4-1 and TRBJ2-3; 10 bases match TRBD2. Germline loops: CDR1 MGHRA, CDR2 YSYEKL. J lost 4 bases, V lost 4 bases, and 11 bases had no gene match. The CDR3 has 17 residues.

The gene calls are TRBV29-1 and TRBJ1-2; D not certain. V gave up 6 bases and J gave up 5 bases, with 10 bases separating them. The CDR3 contains 11 residues. Germline CDR1 is SQVTM and CDR2 is ANQGSEA. This CDR3 reads CSVLSAYGYTF. The CDR3 DNA follows: TGCAGCGTCCTCTCAGCTTATGGCTACACCTTC.